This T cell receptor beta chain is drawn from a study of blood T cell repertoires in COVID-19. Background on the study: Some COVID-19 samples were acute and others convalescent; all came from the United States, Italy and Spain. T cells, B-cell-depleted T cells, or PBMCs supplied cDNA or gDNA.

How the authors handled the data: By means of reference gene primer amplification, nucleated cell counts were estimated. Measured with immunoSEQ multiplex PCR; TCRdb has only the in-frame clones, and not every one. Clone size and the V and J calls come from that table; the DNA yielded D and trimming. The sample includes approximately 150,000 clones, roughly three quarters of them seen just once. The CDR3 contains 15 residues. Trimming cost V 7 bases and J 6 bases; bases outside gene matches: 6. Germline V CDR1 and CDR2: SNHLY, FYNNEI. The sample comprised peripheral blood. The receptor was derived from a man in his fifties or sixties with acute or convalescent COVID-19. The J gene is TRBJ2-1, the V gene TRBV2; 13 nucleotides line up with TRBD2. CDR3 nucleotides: TGTGCCAGCACCCAACTAGCGGGAGGGTTCAATGAGCAGTTCTTC. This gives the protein CASTQLAGGFNEQFF.